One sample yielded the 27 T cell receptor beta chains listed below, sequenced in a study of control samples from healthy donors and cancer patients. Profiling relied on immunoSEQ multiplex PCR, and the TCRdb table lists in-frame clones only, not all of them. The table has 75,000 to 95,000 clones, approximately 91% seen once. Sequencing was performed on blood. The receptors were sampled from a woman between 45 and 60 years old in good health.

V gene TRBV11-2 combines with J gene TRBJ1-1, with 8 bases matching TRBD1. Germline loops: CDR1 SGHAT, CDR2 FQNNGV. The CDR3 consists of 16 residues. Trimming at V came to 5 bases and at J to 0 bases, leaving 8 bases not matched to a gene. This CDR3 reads CASSRQGQGMNTEAFF. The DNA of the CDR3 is TGTGCCAGCAGCCGACAAGGACAGGGAATGAACACTGAAGCTTTCTTT.

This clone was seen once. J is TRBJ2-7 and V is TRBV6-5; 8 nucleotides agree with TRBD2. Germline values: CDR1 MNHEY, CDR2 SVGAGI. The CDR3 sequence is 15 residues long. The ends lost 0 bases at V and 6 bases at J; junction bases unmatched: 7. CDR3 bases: TGTGCCAGCAGTTACTCTGCGGGGGGCCTTCGCGAGCAGTACTTC. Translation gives CASSYSAGGLREQYF.

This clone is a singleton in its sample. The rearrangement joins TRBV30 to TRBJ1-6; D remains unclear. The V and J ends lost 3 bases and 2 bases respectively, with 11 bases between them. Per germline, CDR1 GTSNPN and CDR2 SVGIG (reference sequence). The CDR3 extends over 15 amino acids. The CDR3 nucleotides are TGTGCCTGGAGGAAGACGGCCGCCTATAATTCACCCCTCCACTTT. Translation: CAWRKTAAYNSPLHF.

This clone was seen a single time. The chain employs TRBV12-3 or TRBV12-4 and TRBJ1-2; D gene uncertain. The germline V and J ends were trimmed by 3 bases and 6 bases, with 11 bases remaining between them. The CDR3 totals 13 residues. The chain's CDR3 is CASSLARRDGYTF. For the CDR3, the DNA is TGTGCCAGCAGTTTGGCCAGACGAGATGGCTACACCTTC.

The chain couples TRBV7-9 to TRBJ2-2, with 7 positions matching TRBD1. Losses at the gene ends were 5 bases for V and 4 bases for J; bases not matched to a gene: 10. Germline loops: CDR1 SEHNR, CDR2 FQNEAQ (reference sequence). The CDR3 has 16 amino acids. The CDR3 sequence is CASSQPQGLGTGELFF. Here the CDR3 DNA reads TGTGCCAGCAGCCAACCACAGGGGCTTGGCACCGGGGAGCTGTTTTTT.

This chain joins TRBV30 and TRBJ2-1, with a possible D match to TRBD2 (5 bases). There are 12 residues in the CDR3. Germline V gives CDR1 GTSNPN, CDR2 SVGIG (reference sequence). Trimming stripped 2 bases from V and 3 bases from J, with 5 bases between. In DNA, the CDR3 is TGTGCCTGGAGTCGGGACTACAATGAGCAGTTCTTC. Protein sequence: CAWSRDYNEQFF.

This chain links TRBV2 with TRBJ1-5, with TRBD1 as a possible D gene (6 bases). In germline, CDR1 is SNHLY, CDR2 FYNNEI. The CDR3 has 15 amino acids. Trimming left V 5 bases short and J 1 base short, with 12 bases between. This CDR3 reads CASSSGVPSNQPQHF. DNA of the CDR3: TGTGCCAGCAGTTCAGGGGTCCCAAGCAATCAGCCCCAGCATTTT. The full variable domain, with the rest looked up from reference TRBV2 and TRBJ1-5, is EPEVTQTPSHQVTQMGQEVILRCVPISNHLYFYWYRQILGQKVEFLVSFYNNEISEKSEIFDDQFSVERPDGSNFTLKIRSTKLEDSAMYFCASSSGVPSNQPQHFGDGTRLSIL.

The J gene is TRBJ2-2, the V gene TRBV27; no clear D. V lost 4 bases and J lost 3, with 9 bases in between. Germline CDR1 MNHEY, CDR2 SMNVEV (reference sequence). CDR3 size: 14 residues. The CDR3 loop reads CASSYWLDTGELFF. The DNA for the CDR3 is TGTGCCAGCAGTTACTGGTTGGACACCGGGGAGCTGTTTTTT.

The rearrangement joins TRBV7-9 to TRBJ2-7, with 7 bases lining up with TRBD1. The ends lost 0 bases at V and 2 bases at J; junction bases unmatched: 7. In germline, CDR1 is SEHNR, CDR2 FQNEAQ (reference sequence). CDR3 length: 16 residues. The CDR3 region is CASSLATGQVTYEQYF. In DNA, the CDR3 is TGTGCCAGCAGCTTAGCAACCGGACAGGTAACCTACGAGCAGTACTTC.

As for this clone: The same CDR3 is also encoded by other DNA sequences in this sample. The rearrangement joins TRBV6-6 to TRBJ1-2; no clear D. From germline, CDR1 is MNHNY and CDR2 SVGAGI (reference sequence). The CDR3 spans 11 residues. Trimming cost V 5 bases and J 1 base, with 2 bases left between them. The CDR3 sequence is CASSLNYGYTF. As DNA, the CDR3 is TGTGCCAGCAGTCTTAACTATGGCTACACCTTC.

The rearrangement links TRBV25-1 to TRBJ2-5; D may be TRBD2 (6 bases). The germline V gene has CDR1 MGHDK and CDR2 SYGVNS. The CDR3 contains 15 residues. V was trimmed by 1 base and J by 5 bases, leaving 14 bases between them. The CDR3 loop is CASSELGGAQETQYF. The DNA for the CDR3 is TGTGCCAGCAGTGAATTAGGAGGGGCGCAGGAGACCCAGTACTTC.

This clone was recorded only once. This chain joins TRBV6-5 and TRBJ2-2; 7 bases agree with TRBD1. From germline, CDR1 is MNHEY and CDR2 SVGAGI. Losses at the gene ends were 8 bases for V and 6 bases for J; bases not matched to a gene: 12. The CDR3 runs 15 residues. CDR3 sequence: CASSERQGPPGELFF. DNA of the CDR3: TGTGCCAGCTCCGAGCGACAGGGCCCCCCCGGGGAGCTGTTTTTT.

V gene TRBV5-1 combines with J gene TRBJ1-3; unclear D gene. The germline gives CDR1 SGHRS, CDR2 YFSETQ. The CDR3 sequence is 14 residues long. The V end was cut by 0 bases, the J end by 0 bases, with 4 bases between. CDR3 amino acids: CASSLGISGNTIYF. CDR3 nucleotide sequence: TGCGCCAGCAGCTTGGGAATCTCTGGAAACACCATATATTTT.

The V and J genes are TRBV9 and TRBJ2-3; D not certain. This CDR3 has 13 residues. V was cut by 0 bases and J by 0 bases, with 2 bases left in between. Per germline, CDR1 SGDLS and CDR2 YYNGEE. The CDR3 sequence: CASSVASTDTQYF. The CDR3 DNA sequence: TGTGCCAGCAGCGTAGCCAGCACAGATACGCAGTATTTT.

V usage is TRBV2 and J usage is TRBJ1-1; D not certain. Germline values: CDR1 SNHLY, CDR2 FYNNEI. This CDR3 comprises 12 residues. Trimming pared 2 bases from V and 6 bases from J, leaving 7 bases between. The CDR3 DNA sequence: TGTGCCAGCAGTGAAATTCGGGCTGAAGCTTTCTTT. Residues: CASSEIRAEAFF. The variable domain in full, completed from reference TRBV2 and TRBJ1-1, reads EPEVTQTPSHQVTQMGQEVILRCVPISNHLYFYWYRQILGQKVEFLVSFYNNEISEKSEIFDDQFSVERPDGSNFTLKIRSTKLEDSAMYFCASSEIRAEAFFGQGTRLTVV.

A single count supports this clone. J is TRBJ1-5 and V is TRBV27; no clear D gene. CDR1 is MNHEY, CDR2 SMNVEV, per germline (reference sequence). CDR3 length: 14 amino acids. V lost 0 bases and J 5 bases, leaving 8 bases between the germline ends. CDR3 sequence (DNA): TGTGCCAGCAGTTTATCGGGGTTCGATCAGCCCCAGCATTTT. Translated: CASSLSGFDQPQHF.

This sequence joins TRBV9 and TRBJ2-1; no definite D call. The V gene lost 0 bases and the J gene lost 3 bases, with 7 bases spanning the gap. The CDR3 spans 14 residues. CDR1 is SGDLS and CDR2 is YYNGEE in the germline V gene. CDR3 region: CASSVDGNYNEQFF. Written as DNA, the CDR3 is TGTGCCAGCAGCGTAGATGGGAACTACAATGAGCAGTTCTTC.

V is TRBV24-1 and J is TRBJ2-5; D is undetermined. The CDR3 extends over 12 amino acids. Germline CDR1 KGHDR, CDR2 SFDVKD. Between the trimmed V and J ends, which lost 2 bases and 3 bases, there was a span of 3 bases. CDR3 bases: TGTGCCACCAGTGATTCGAAAGAGACCCAGTACTTC. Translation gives CATSDSKETQYF.

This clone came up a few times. The DNA for the CDR3 is TGTGCCAGCAGCTTGGTCTGGGCCGGGACAGGGCGGCAAGGGGATCAGCCCCAGCATTTT. This sequence encodes CASSLVWAGTGRQGDQPQHF. The V call is TRBV5-8, the J call TRBJ1-5, with 9 bases matching TRBD1. This CDR3 region has 20 residues. In germline, CDR1 is SGHTS, CDR2 YDEGEE. Trimming at V came to 0 bases and at J to 5 bases, leaving 18 bases not matched to a gene.

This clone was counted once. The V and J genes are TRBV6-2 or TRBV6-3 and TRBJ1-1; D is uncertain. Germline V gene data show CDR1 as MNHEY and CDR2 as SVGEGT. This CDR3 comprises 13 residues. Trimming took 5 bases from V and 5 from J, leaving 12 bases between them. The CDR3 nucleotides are TGTGCCAGCAGTCGAGCCGGGAGTACTGAAGCTTTCTTT. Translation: CASSRAGSTEAFF.

CDR3 amino acids: CASSMGAEYGYTF. CDR3 sequence (DNA): TGTGCCAGCAGCATGGGTGCTGAATATGGCTACACCTTC. The V call is TRBV5-6, the J call TRBJ1-2; D remains ambiguous. The germline V and J ends were trimmed by 4 bases and 5 bases, with 12 bases remaining between them. The CDR3 totals 13 residues. Germline values: CDR1 SGHDT, CDR2 YYEEEE. Using reference TRBV5-6 and TRBJ1-2 for the parts outside the CDR3, the full variable domain is DAGVTQSPTHLIKTRGQQVTLRCSPKSGHDTVSWYQQALGQGPQFIFQYYEEEERQRGNFPDRFSGHQFPNYSSELNVNALLLGDSALYLCASSMGAEYGYTFGSGTRLTVV.

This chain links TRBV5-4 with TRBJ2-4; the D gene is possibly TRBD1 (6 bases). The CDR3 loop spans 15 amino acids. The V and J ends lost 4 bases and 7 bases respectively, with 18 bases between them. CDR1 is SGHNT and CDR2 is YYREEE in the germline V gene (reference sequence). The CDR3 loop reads CASSALQGVSNIQYF. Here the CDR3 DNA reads TGTGCCAGCAGCGCCTTACAGGGAGTTAGCAACATTCAGTACTTC.

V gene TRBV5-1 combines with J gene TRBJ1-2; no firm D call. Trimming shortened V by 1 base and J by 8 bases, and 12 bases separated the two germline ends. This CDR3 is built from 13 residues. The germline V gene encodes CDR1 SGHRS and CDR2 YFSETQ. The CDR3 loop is CASSLQGGYGYTF. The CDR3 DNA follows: TGCGCCAGCAGCTTGCAAGGAGGGTACGGCTACACCTTC. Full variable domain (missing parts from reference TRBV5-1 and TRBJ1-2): KAGVTQTPRYLIKTRGQQVTLSCSPISGHRSVSWYQQTPGQGLQFLFEYFSETQRNKGNFPGRFSGRQFSNSRSEMNVSTLELGDSALYLCASSLQGGYGYTFGSGTRLTVV.

The CDR3 here is CSASRQETQYF. Written as DNA, the CDR3 is TGCAGTGCTAGTAGGCAAGAGACCCAGTACTTC. The V call is TRBV20-1, the J call TRBJ2-5; D is ambiguous. With 3 bases removed from V and 2 bases from J, the gap between germline ends came to 4 bases. Germline V gene lookup returns CDR1 DFQATT and CDR2 SNEGSKA (reference sequence). This CDR3 is 11 amino acids long.

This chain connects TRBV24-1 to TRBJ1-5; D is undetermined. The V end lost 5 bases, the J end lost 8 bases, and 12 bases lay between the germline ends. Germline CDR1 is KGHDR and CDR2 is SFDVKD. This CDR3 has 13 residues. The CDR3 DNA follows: TGTGCCACCAGTGCAGAGATGGCGGAGCCCCAGCATTTT. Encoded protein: CATSAEMAEPQHF.

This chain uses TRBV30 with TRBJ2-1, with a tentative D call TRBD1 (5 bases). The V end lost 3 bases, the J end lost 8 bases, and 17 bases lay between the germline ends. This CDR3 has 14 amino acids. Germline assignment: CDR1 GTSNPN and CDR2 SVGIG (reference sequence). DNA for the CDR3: TGTGCCTGGAGAAGGGGCTTACGATCCGATGAGCAGTTCTTC. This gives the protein CAWRRGLRSDEQFF.

CDR3 loop: CASSPRDRDKQYF. In DNA form, the CDR3 reads TGTGCCAGCAGCCCCCGGGACAGGGACAAGCAGTACTTC. This chain connects TRBV3-1 (or the pseudogene TRBV3-2) to TRBJ2-7; 9 nucleotides line up with TRBD1. The CDR3 spans 13 residues. Trimming took 4 bases from V and 8 from J; bases not matched to a gene: 6. Germline values: CDR1 LGHDT, CDR2 YNNKEL (reference sequence).